These 8 T cell receptor beta chains originate from one sample sequenced in a study of T-cell memory formation after mild COVID-19. TCRdb redid the calling of the 5' RACE reads with MiXCR, one entry per CDR3 protein. The table has over 350,000 distinct CDR3 sequences, more than 15% seen once; the top ten hold 20% to 25%. Sequenced sample: PBMCs or a T cell subset sorted from them (not recorded which). These receptors were collected from a man between 18 and 35 years old who had mild COVID-19 (a few samples of this study predate the infection). Cell type and time point are not known.

This clonotype was recorded at least ten times. The V gene is TRBV6-5, the J gene TRBJ2-1; D is unresolved. This CDR3 region has 12 residues. V shed 6 bases and J shed 3 bases, with 6 bases lying between them. Germline CDR1 and CDR2: MNHEY and SVGAGI. The CDR3 region has the DNA TGTGCCAGCAGGAAAGGCTACAATGAGCAGTTCTTC. Encoded protein: CASRKGYNEQFF.

CDR3 coding DNA: TGTGCCAGCAGTTCGACAGCTCCCCTTTGGCCCTCTGGAAACACCATATATTTT. As protein: CASSSTAPLWPSGNTIYF. This sequence joins TRBV6-5 and TRBJ1-3, with D tentatively TRBD1 (5 bases). CDR1 and CDR2 from the germline V gene are MNHEY and SVGAGI. With 4 bases removed from V and 0 bases from J, the gap between germline ends came to 19 bases. The CDR3 covers 18 residues.

The chain joins TRBV9 to TRBJ2-1; D not resolved. The CDR3 is 14 amino acids. Trimming cost V 3 bases and J 4 bases, with 11 bases left between them. CDR1 SGDLS and CDR2 YYNGEE come from the germline V gene. CDR3 in amino acids: CASSAYGPYNEQFF. The CDR3 DNA reads TGTGCCAGCAGCGCATACGGGCCGTACAATGAGCAGTTCTTC.

The chain couples TRBV19 to TRBJ1-5, with D unclear. Trimming removed 9 bases from V and 9 bases from J, with 18 bases in between. The CDR3 totals 13 residues. Germline CDR1 is LNHDA and CDR2 is SQIVND (reference sequence). CDR3 DNA: TGTGCCAGATCACTTCCAAGGGAGGGGCCCCAGCATTTT. As protein: CARSLPREGPQHF.

This clonotype was picked up a small number of times. The CDR3 nucleotides are TGCAGTGCTAGAGATCTGGGGGGCTCGGAAAACATTCAGTACTTC. Translation gives CSARDLGGSENIQYF. J is TRBJ2-4 and V is TRBV20-1; D could derive from TRBD1 or TRBD2 (6 bases each). The CDR3 is 15 residues long. Looked up from germline, CDR1 is DFQATT and CDR2 is SNEGSKA (reference sequence). V shed 0 bases and J shed 5 bases, with 14 bases lying between them.

The genes are TRBV20-1 and TRBJ1-5; D is undetermined. The CDR3 contains 15 residues. The V gene's germline CDR1 is DFQATT and CDR2 SNEGSKA (reference sequence). V lost 5 bases to trimming and J lost 5 bases, with 19 bases between them. Here the CDR3 DNA reads TGCAGTGCTTCCGAAACGATGGGGTTCGATCAGCCCCAGCATTTT. Protein: CSASETMGFDQPQHF.

The chain joins TRBV6-6 to TRBJ1-2, with D unresolved. Germline V gives CDR1 MNHNY, CDR2 SVGAGI (reference sequence). The CDR3 length is 13 residues. Trimming left V 1 base short and J 7 bases short, with 10 bases between. This CDR3 is CASSYLGSGGYTF. The DNA of the CDR3 is TGTGCCAGCAGTTACTTGGGGAGTGGTGGCTACACCTTC.

The CDR3 protein is CASSYVLVSEAFF. As DNA, the CDR3 is TGTGCCAGCAGTTATGTTCTTGTGAGTGAAGCTTTCTTT. The genes are TRBV6-2 or TRBV6-3 and TRBJ1-1; no clear D gene. The V and J ends lost 3 bases and 7 bases respectively, with 12 bases between them. Germline loops: CDR1 MNHEY, CDR2 SVGEGT. The CDR3 is made up of 13 amino acids.